Following are 22 T cell receptor beta chains from one sample sequenced in a study of blood T cells in healthy people across ages. A second PCR, run for roughly 7 to 11 cycles, used a sample-barcoded 5' primer plus a J-beta primer mix. TCRdb recomputed calls from the 5' RACE reads with MiXCR, one row per CDR3 protein. In the table there are some 780,000 distinct CDR3 sequences, 56% of which are singletons. The sample comprised blood. The source of these receptors is a man aged 40-49 years in good health.

The chain recombines TRBV5-1 with TRBJ1-4; D may be TRBD1 (5 bases). This CDR3 is 16 amino acids long. CDR1 SGHRS and CDR2 YFSETQ come from the germline V gene. Trimming cost V 0 bases and J 5 bases, with 14 bases left between them. The CDR3 nucleotides read TGCGCCAGCAGCTTGGCCACCGGGACGGGCAATGAAAAACTGTTTTTT. Residues: CASSLATGTGNEKLFF.

The rearrangement joins TRBV28 to TRBJ1-2, with 9 nucleotides matching TRBD1. CDR1 is MDHEN and CDR2 is SYDVKM in the germline V gene. V lost 7 bases and J lost 0; bases outside the gene matches: 6. The CDR3 spans 15 residues. The CDR3 sequence: CASKDRGGPNYGYTF. Written as DNA, the CDR3 is TGTGCCAGCAAGGACAGGGGAGGTCCTAACTATGGCTACACCTTC.

This clonotype was found a few times. At one end the junction does not follow the germline gene, possibly because of a read error. The genes are TRBV10-3 and TRBJ2-7, with 9 nucleotides matching TRBD1. From germline, CDR1 is ENHRY and CDR2 SYGVKD. The CDR3 is made up of 15 amino acids. This CDR3 is CAIDSGQGTSCEQYF. The DNA of the CDR3 is TGTGCCATCGACAGCGGACAGGGGACCTCCTGCGAGCAGTACTTC.

V usage is TRBV30 and J usage is TRBJ1-2, with 7 bases lining up with TRBD1. Germline V lookup: CDR1 GTSNPN, CDR2 SVGIG (reference sequence). V lost 4 bases to trimming and J lost 4 bases; unmatched junction nucleotides: 3. This CDR3 spans 12 amino acids. CDR3 region: CAWIRDSYGYTF. CDR3 bases: TGTGCCTGGATCCGGGACAGCTATGGCTACACCTTC.

This sequence joins TRBV12-3 or TRBV12-4 and TRBJ2-4; possibly TRBD1 for D (5 bases). The J call could be wrong; TRBJ2-7 is a better fit for the DNA end. This CDR3 spans 12 amino acids. In nucleotides, the CDR3 is TGTGCCAGCAGTACCCCAGGGTACGAGCAGTACTTC. Encoded protein: CASSTPGYEQYF.

This chain joins TRBV9 and TRBJ1-1; 8 bases map to TRBD1. V was pared by 2 bases and J by 0 bases, with 6 bases of the junction left unmatched. The CDR3 contains 16 residues. CDR1 SGDLS and CDR2 YYNGEE come from the germline V gene. In DNA form, the CDR3 reads TGTGCCAGCAGCGTCTCGACAGGGGCTCTGAACACTGAAGCTTTCTTT. Its translation: CASSVSTGALNTEAFF.

The CDR3 region is CAIRGETRETQYF. The CDR3 DNA sequence: TGTGCCATCAGGGGGGAAACACGGGAGACCCAGTACTTC. The rearrangement uses TRBV10-3 and TRBJ2-5; either TRBD1 or TRBD2 may supply D (5 bases each). The CDR3 is 13 residues long. CDR1 and CDR2 from the germline V gene are ENHRY and SYGVKD. Trimming took off 6 bases at V and 5 bases at J, with 13 bases between the two ends.

The V call is TRBV5-1, the J call TRBJ2-3; D remains unclear. This CDR3 is built from 15 residues. V was shortened by 4 bases and J by 8 bases, with 20 bases between the two germline ends. CDR1 is SGHRS, CDR2 YFSETQ, per germline. The CDR3 is CASSPAAGWAGTQYF. The CDR3 coding sequence is TGCGCCAGCAGCCCCGCCGCCGGCTGGGCAGGTACGCAGTATTTT.

Notes on this clonotype: One end of the junction varies from germline; a read error may be responsible. The chain uses TRBV29-1 and TRBJ2-7; 8 positions match TRBD1. Germline CDR1 and CDR2: SQVTM and ANQGSEA. CDR3 length: 13 amino acids. Here the CDR3 reads CSVEEAGGGEQYF. CDR3 DNA: TGCAGCGTGGAAGAGGCAGGGGGCGGCGAGCAGTACTTC.

This chain joins TRBV20-1 and TRBJ2-7; TRBD2 might be the D (6 bases). This CDR3 spans 14 amino acids. Germline V gene lookup returns CDR1 DFQATT and CDR2 SNEGSKA (reference sequence). V lost 4 bases, J lost 1 base, and 14 bases lay in between. The CDR3 bases are TGCAGTGCTATGGACCTAGCGAAGTCCTACGAGCAGTACTTC. It is translated as CSAMDLAKSYEQYF.

This clonotype occurred a few times. The chain uses TRBV24-1 and TRBJ1-2; D ambiguous. CDR3 length equals 12 residues. Trimming pared 2 bases from V and 8 bases from J, leaving 8 bases between. Germline V gives CDR1 KGHDR, CDR2 SFDVKD. CDR3: CATSDSRLGYTF. The DNA of the CDR3 is TGTGCCACCAGTGATTCCCGCCTAGGCTACACCTTC.

The chain recombines TRBV6-5 with TRBJ2-5; TRBD2 matches 14 bases. The CDR3 contains 17 residues. J lost 5 bases, V lost 2 bases, and 7 bases had no gene match. Germline-derived CDR1 and CDR2 are MNHEY and SVGAGI. The DNA of the CDR3 is TGTGCCAGCAGTTACACCAGACTAGCGGGGGGGCGGGAGACCCAGTACTTC. It encodes CASSYTRLAGGRETQYF.

The genes are TRBV4-3 and TRBJ2-3; D is undetermined. Trimming left V 0 bases short and J 5 bases short, with 9 bases between. The germline gives CDR1 LGHNA, CDR2 YSLEER. The CDR3 spans 14 residues. This CDR3 is CASSQDVGVDTQYF. CDR3 nucleotide sequence: TGCGCCAGCAGCCAAGATGTGGGTGTAGATACGCAGTATTTT.

This chain joins TRBV5-1 and TRBJ2-1; 13 bases are a match to TRBD2. This CDR3 spans 18 amino acids. CDR1 is SGHRS and CDR2 is YFSETQ in the germline V gene. The J segment lost 9 bases and the V segment lost 4 bases, leaving 16 bases of the junction unmatched. The CDR3 is CASSRGLPTGLAGIEQFF. CDR3 coding DNA: TGCGCCAGCAGCAGAGGCTTGCCTACGGGACTAGCGGGAATTGAGCAGTTCTTC.

The V call is TRBV20-1, the J call TRBJ2-3, with D perhaps matching TRBD1 (5 bases). The CDR3 totals 11 residues. The germline V gene has CDR1 DFQATT and CDR2 SNEGSKA (reference sequence). Trimming removed 5 bases at V and 6 bases at J, with 9 bases between. The CDR3, as DNA: TGCAGTGCTGGAAAGGGGGATACGCAGTATTTT. This encodes CSAGKGDTQYF.

The rearrangement uses TRBV29-1 and TRBJ2-3; no definite D call. Germline CDR1 reads SQVTM; CDR2 reads ANQGSEA. This CDR3 is built from 10 residues. The V and J ends lost 5 bases and 7 bases respectively, with 7 bases between them. The CDR3, as DNA: TGCAGCGTTATAGCAAATACGCAGTATTTT. Translated, it gives CSVIANTQYF.

The genes are TRBV5-5 and TRBJ1-6; TRBD1 aligns across 7 bases. Germline CDR1 SGHKS, CDR2 YYEKEE (reference sequence). This CDR3 contains 14 residues. V gave up 7 bases and J gave up 2 bases; unmatched junction bases: 3. CDR3 DNA sequence: TGTGCCAGCGACACAGGGGCCTATAATTCACCCCTCCACTTT. Its translation: CASDTGAYNSPLHF.

V gene TRBV27 combines with J gene TRBJ2-7, with D unresolved. The CDR3 consists of 12 residues. The germline CDR1 and CDR2 sequences are MNHEY and SMNVEV (reference sequence). V lost 5 bases and J 2 bases, leaving 7 bases between the germline ends. The CDR3 reads CASSEYPYEQYF. The DNA of the CDR3 is TGTGCCAGCAGTGAATACCCCTACGAGCAGTACTTC.

This chain uses TRBV6-5 with TRBJ1-5; possible D gene TRBD1, 5 bases. Germline lookup yields CDR1 MNHEY and CDR2 SVGAGI. V was cut by 2 bases and J by 7 bases, with 18 bases left in between. This CDR3 has 16 residues. CDR3 coding DNA: TGTGCCAGCAGTTACCGAAGTGAGGGGATAGGGCAGCCCCAGCATTTT. This translates into CASSYRSEGIGQPQHF.

The chain carries TRBV12-3 or TRBV12-4 and TRBJ2-3, with D possibly TRBD2 on 5 matching bases. V lost 8 bases and J lost 2, with 26 bases in between. The CDR3 loop spans 18 amino acids. The DNA of the CDR3 is TGTGCCAGCTCCCGGGTGGTAGGGAGTTTGAGGGCCACAGATACGCAGTATTTT. It specifies CASSRVVGSLRATDTQYF.

The chain uses TRBV2 and TRBJ2-7, with 9 positions matching TRBD1. The germline gives CDR1 SNHLY, CDR2 FYNNEI. The length of the CDR3 is 14 residues. With 11 bases clipped from V and 0 bases from J, the junction kept 8 bases outside the gene matches. CDR3 nucleotide sequence: TGTGCCTCCACCCGGGACAGGGACTCCTACGAGCAGTACTTC. This translates into CASTRDRDSYEQYF.

This clonotype was counted only a few times. The rearrangement links TRBV20-1 to TRBJ1-1; tentative D call: TRBD1 (5 bases). With 5 bases removed from V and 3 bases from J, the gap between germline ends came to 10 bases. Germline CDR1 and CDR2: DFQATT and SNEGSKA (reference sequence). The CDR3 runs to 12 residues. The CDR3 nucleotides are TGCAGTGCTCCGGGGGATCACACTGAAGCTTTCTTT. This sequence encodes CSAPGDHTEAFF.